A selection of T cell receptor beta chains follows, all from one sample in a study of cytomegalovirus exposure and HLA in healthy donors. The method was immunoSEQ multiplex PCR; TCRdb's version includes in-frame clones alone and lacks a portion of them. The sample comprises approximately 280,000 clones, around 86% of which are singletons, and approximately 4.3% rests with the top ten. Sequencing used PBMCs. All receptors come from a man aged 40-49 years in good health and CMV-seropositive. The CDR3 runs from the conserved cysteine through the conserved F or W. The D gene is left open where the match is weak. Size tells how often a clone was seen (once, few, many) or the class of an expanded clone, and some rows leave it out.

clone size	D gene	V gene	J gene	CDR3 protein	CDR3 DNA
once	-	TRBV6-5	TRBJ1-5	CASSYSSGQPQHF	TGTGCCAGCAGTTACTCTAGCGGGCAGCCCCAGCATTTT
-	-	TRBV2	TRBJ2-3	CARSGETADTQYF	TGTGCCAGGTCAGGGGAGACGGCAGATACGCAGTATTTT
-	TRBD1	TRBV10-1	TRBJ2-7	CASTSPGGYEQYF	TGCGCCAGCACGTCTCCAGGGGGCTACGAGCAGTACTTC
-	TRBD2	TRBV27	TRBJ2-7	CASSLRAGVSGQYF	TGTGCCAGCAGTTTGAGAGCGGGAGTGTCCGGGCAGTACTTC
-	-	TRBV7-9	TRBJ1-1	CASSLHHTEAFF	TGTGCTAGCAGCTTACATCACACTGAAGCTTTCTTT
-	TRBD2	TRBV19	TRBJ2-1	CASSGEGFNNEQFF	TGTGCCAGTAGCGGGGAGGGGTTTAACAATGAGCAGTTCTTC
-	-	TRBV4-2	TRBJ2-7	CASSPELQVNSYEQYF	TGTGCCAGCAGCCCCGAATTGCAGGTGAACTCCTACGAGCAGTACTTC
few	-	TRBV27	TRBJ1-2	CASSLKTGTHYGYTF	TGTGCCAGCAGTTTAAAGACCGGGACACACTATGGCTACACCTTC
few	-	TRBV4-1	TRBJ2-2	CASSPRRDTGELFF	TGCGCCAGCAGCCCCCGCAGGGACACCGGGGAGCTGTTTTTT
once	-	TRBV10-3	TRBJ2-5	CAISRDFTETQYF	TGTGCCATCAGTCGGGACTTCACAGAGACCCAGTACTTC
-	-	TRBV5-5	TRBJ1-5	CASSLAGVTQPQHF	TGTGCCAGCAGCTTGGCGGGGGTAACTCAGCCCCAGCATTTT
-	-	TRBV4-2	TRBJ2-2	CASSQEGRTNTGELFF	TGTGCCAGCAGCCAAGAGGGCAGGACGAACACCGGGGAGCTGTTTTTT